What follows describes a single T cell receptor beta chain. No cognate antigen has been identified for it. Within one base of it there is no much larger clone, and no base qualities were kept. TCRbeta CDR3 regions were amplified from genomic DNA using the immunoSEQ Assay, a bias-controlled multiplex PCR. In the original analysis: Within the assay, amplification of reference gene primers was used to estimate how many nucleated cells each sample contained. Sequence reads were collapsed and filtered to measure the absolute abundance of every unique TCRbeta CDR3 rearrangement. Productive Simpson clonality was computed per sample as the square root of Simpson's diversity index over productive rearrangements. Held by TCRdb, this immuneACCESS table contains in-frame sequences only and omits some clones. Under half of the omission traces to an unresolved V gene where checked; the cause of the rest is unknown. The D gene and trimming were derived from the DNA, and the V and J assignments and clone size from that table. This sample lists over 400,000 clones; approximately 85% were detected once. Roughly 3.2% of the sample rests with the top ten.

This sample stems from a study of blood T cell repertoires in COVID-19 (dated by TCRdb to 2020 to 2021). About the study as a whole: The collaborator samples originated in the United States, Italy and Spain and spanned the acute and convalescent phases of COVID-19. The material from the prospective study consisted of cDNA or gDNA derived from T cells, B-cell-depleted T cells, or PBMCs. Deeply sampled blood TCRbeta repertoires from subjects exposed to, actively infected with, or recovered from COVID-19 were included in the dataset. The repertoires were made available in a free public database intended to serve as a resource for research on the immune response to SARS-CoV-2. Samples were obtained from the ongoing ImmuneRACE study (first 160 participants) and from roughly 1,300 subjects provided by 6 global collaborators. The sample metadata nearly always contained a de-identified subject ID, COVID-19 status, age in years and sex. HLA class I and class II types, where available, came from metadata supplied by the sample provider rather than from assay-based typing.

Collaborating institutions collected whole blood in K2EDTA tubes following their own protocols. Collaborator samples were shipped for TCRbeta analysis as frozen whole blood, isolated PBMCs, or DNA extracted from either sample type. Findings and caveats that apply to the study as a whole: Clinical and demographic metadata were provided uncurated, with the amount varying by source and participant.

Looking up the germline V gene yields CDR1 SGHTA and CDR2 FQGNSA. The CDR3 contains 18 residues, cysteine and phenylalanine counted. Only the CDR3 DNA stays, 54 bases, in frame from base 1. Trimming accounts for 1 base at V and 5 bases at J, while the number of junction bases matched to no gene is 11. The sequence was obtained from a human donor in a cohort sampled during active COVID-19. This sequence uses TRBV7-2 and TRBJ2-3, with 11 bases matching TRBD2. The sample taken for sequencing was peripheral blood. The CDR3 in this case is CASSLVGGSGRERDTQYF. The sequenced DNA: TGTGCCAGCAGCTTAGTCGGGGGTAGCGGGAGGGAGAGAGATACGCAGTATTTT.